These 22 T cell receptor beta chains were sequenced from one sample in a study of T cell repertoires in cytomegalovirus infection. MiXCR, run by TCRdb on the reads, gives a single entry per CDR3 protein. The sample yields about 890,000 distinct CDR3 sequences, 25% to 40% seen once. These receptors have no identified antigens. This sample comprised cultured CD8+ T cells from PBMCs, obtained from culture after CMV antigen stimulation. The receptors originated from a human donor in good health (CMV status not recorded). Some clones in this sample may be carry-over from other donors' samples.

This clonotype was picked up a small number of times. The chain couples TRBV19 to TRBJ2-1, with 8 bases aligning to TRBD2. The germline V gene encodes CDR1 LNHDA and CDR2 SQIVND (reference sequence). V gave up 5 bases and J gave up 7 bases; unmatched junction bases: 10. The CDR3 extends over 15 amino acids. Written as DNA, the CDR3 is TGTGCCAGTAGTTCTTCGGCGGGGGGCTTGAATGAGCAGTTCTTC. This encodes CASSSSAGGLNEQFF.

V is TRBV6-2 or TRBV6-3 and J is TRBJ2-7; unclear D gene. The V gene's germline CDR1 is MNHEY and CDR2 SVGEGT. Deletions cut 5 bases from V and 3 bases from J, with 14 bases between. The CDR3 totals 14 residues. CDR3 residues: CASSDPPRNYEQYV. CDR3 bases: TGTGCCAGCAGTGACCCGCCCCGAAACTACGAGCAGTACGTC.

The V and J genes are TRBV7-8 and TRBJ1-1; D is unresolved. The V gene's germline CDR1 is SGHVS and CDR2 FQNEAQ. V dropped 0 bases and J dropped 5 bases, with 13 bases sitting between them. The CDR3 consists of 15 residues. The CDR3 coding sequence is TGTGCCAGCAGCTTAGCGGGAGGGCGGAGAACTGAAGCTTTCTTT. It yields the protein CASSLAGGRRTEAFF.

There are many counts of this clonotype. The chain combines TRBV20-1 with TRBJ1-4; 9 nucleotides line up with TRBD1. Germline V CDR1 and CDR2: DFQATT, SNEGSKA (reference sequence). The CDR3 has 14 amino acids. V was clipped by 6 bases and J by 8 bases; unmatched bases: 10. The CDR3 coding sequence is TGCAGTGCCCAAATGGGGGACAGGGAAGAAAAACTGTTTTTT. This sequence encodes CSAQMGDREEKLFF.

This clonotype turned up a few times. The genes are TRBV19 and TRBJ2-7; 7 bases are a match to TRBD1. The CDR3 spans 14 residues. Germline-derived CDR1 and CDR2 are LNHDA and SQIVND (reference sequence). V shed 4 bases and J 1 base; nucleotides not matched to a gene: 4. CDR3 coding DNA: TGTGCCAGTAGTACCGGGACAGCTTCCTACGAGCAGTACTTC. Residues: CASSTGTASYEQYF.

V gene TRBV4-1 combines with J gene TRBJ2-7, with 11 bases that match TRBD1. Losses at the gene ends were 4 bases for V and 1 base for J; bases not matched to a gene: 3. CDR3 length: 15 amino acids. Germline V gives CDR1 MGHRA, CDR2 YSYEKL. The CDR3 loop is CASSRRDRGSYEQYV. CDR3 bases: TGCGCCAGCAGCCGTCGGGACAGGGGGTCCTACGAGCAGTACGTC.

The chain combines TRBV7-8 with TRBJ1-5; D gene unclear. With 0 bases removed from V and 0 bases from J, the gap between germline ends came to 9 bases. Germline lookup yields CDR1 SGHVS and CDR2 FQNEAQ. CDR3 length: 16 amino acids. This CDR3 is CASSLAGGYSNQPQHF. Here the CDR3 DNA reads TGTGCCAGCAGCTTAGCGGGAGGATATAGCAATCAGCCCCAGCATTTT.

This chain uses TRBV3-1 with TRBJ1-6; no reliable D call. V lost 6 bases, J lost 6 bases, and 15 bases lay in between. The CDR3 has 15 amino acids. From germline, CDR1 is LGHDT and CDR2 YNNKEL (reference sequence). This chain's CDR3 is CASSPESSGNSPLHF. The CDR3, as DNA: TGTGCCAGCAGTCCCGAATCTTCCGGTAATTCACCCCTCCACTTT.

This clonotype was seen a few times. V gene TRBV6-5 combines with J gene TRBJ2-4; D not certain. CDR1 MNHEY and CDR2 SVGAGI come from the germline V gene. The CDR3 totals 12 residues. V was shortened by 5 bases and J by 3 bases, with 5 bases between the two germline ends. DNA of the CDR3: TGTGCCAGCAGTACTGGCAAAAACATTCAGTACTTC. Protein: CASSTGKNIQYF.

This clonotype was observed a handful of times. The V call is TRBV20-1, the J call TRBJ2-1; D is possibly TRBD2 (6 bases). Germline assignment: CDR1 DFQATT and CDR2 SNEGSKA (reference sequence). With 6 bases removed from V and 6 bases from J, the gap between germline ends came to 15 bases. The CDR3 length is 13 residues. CDR3 bases: TGCAGTGCCCCAGGCAGGGAGGTCAATGAGCAGTTCTTC. Its translation: CSAPGREVNEQFF.

Only a few counts were recorded for this clonotype. The rearrangement joins TRBV12-3 or TRBV12-4 to TRBJ2-1; 10 bases match TRBD1. J was trimmed by 6 bases and V by 7 bases; bases with no gene match: 6. This CDR3 is 14 amino acids long. CDR3 DNA sequence: TGTGCCAGCAAAGGACAGGGGGGAATCAATGAGCAGTTCTTC. Protein: CASKGQGGINEQFF.

This clonotype came up a few times. V usage is TRBV4-2 and J usage is TRBJ1-1, with D tentatively TRBD1 (6 bases). Looked up from germline, CDR1 is LGHNA and CDR2 is YNFKEQ. The CDR3 consists of 16 residues. V lost 3 bases and J lost 2, with 16 bases in between. This CDR3 is CASSHHVGTPNTEAFF. The CDR3 bases are TGTGCCAGCAGCCATCATGTGGGGACACCAAACACTGAAGCTTTCTTT.

This clonotype appeared a single time. A much larger clone is a single base away; this may be a read error. This chain uses TRBV7-6 with TRBJ1-2; D unclear. The CDR3 sequence is 16 residues long. Germline loops: CDR1 SGHVS, CDR2 FNYEAQ. The CDR3 region has the DNA TGTGCCGGCAGCTTATCGGCAGCTATACCTGACTATGGCTACACCTTC. This codes for CAGSLSAAIPDYGYTF.

A remark on this clonotype: It may be a read error: a sequence one base away is much more abundant. The chain carries TRBV7-6 and TRBJ2-7, with D uncertain. CDR1 and CDR2 from the germline V gene are SGHVS and FNYEAQ. V was cut by 0 bases and J by 2 bases, with 8 bases left in between. This CDR3 is 14 amino acids long. CDR3 DNA: TGTGCCAGCAGCTTAGCGGCGAAAACCTACGAGCAGTACTTC. Its translation: CASSLAAKTYEQYF.

The chain employs TRBV29-1 and TRBJ1-2; a possible D gene is TRBD1 (6 bases). In germline, CDR1 is SQVTM, CDR2 ANQGSEA. This CDR3 has 13 residues. Trimming cost V 7 bases and J 7 bases, with 19 bases left between them. The CDR3 is CSAPDGGLSGYTF. In DNA, the CDR3 is TGCAGCGCCCCGGATGGGGGCCTAAGTGGCTACACCTTC.

At least ten counts were recorded for this clonotype. The chain recombines TRBV7-3 with TRBJ2-3; 9 bases map to TRBD1. CDR1 is SGHTA and CDR2 is FQGTGA in the germline V gene. V gave up 3 bases and J gave up 4 bases; unmatched junction bases: 8. The CDR3 has 16 residues. CDR3 DNA: TGTGCCAGCAGCTTTTACCCGGGACAGGGTGCAGATACGCAGTATTTT. Encoded protein: CASSFYPGQGADTQYF.

The V call is TRBV4-3, the J call TRBJ2-2; 9 nucleotides align to TRBD1. The V gene's germline CDR1 is LGHNA and CDR2 YSLEER. The CDR3 is 15 amino acids. The trim removed 7 bases at V and 5 bases at J, leaving 8 bases unmatched. The CDR3 loop reads CASTQDRGATGELFF. For the CDR3, the DNA is TGCGCCAGCACACAGGACAGGGGAGCAACCGGGGAGCTGTTTTTT.

The rearrangement joins TRBV28 to TRBJ1-6; D is unclear. Germline CDR1 MDHEN, CDR2 SYDVKM. The length of the CDR3 is 16 residues. The germline V and J ends were trimmed by 4 bases and 0 bases, with 10 bases remaining between them. DNA of the CDR3: TGTGCCAGCAGTTCAACGTCGGTCTCCTATAATTCACCCCTCCACTTT. The encoded protein is CASSSTSVSYNSPLHF.

V usage is TRBV18 and J usage is TRBJ2-7; D gene ambiguous. CDR1 KGHSH and CDR2 LQKENI come from the germline V gene. The length of the CDR3 is 13 residues. V was pared by 0 bases and J by 4 bases, with 7 bases between. As DNA, the CDR3 is TGTGCCAGCTCACCACCAGTTGGGTACGAGCAGTACGTC. Its protein product is CASSPPVGYEQYV.

This clonotype was seen a handful of times. The chain employs TRBV7-9 and TRBJ1-4; D is ambiguous. The CDR3 is made up of 15 amino acids. Germline CDR1 and CDR2: SEHNR and FQNEAQ (reference sequence). Trimming stripped 4 bases from V and 4 bases from J, with 13 bases between. The CDR3: CASSSWSSDNEKLFF. DNA for the CDR3: TGTGCCAGCAGCTCGTGGTCTTCCGATAATGAAAAACTGTTTTTT.

CDR3 DNA: TGTGCCAGCAGTTATGGGGAGGACCAAGAGACCCAGTACTTC. Translation gives CASSYGEDQETQYF. The rearrangement joins TRBV7-2 to TRBJ2-5; weak D call: TRBD2 (6 bases). The CDR3 has 14 residues. Germline CDR1 and CDR2: SGHTA and FQGNSA. V was trimmed by 6 bases and J by 0 bases, leaving 11 bases between them.

This clonotype was found many times. This chain connects TRBV6-6 to TRBJ2-5, with TRBD1 matching over 9 bases. Germline CDR1 is MNHNY and CDR2 is SVGAGI (reference sequence). CDR3 length equals 15 residues. V lost 8 bases, J lost 5 bases, and 12 bases stayed unmatched. CDR3 sequence reads: CASGLPGQGGETQYF. The DNA for the CDR3 is TGTGCCAGCGGACTCCCGGGACAGGGAGGGGAGACCCAGTACTTC.